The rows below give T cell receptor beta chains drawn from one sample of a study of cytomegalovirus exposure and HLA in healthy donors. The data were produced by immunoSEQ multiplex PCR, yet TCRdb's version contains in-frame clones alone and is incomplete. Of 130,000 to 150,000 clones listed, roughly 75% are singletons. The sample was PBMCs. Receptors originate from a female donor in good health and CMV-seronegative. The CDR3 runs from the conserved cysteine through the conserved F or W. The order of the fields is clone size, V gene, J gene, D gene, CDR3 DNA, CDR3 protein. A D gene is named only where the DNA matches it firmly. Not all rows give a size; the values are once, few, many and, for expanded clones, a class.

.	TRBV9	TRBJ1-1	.	TGTGCCAGCAGCCTAGGCGGTCAGGGCACTGAAGCTTTCTTT	CASSLGGQGTEAFF
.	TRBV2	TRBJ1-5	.	TGTGCCGGCAGTGATGTGAAGGAGGACCAGCCCCAGCATTTT	CAGSDVKEDQPQHF
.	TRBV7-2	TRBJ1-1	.	TGTGCCAGCAGCCTGGGGCGGGGGGTGAACACTGAAGCTTTCTTT	CASSLGRGVNTEAFF
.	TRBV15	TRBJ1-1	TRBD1	TGTGCCACCAGCGGGATGGACAGGGGGAACACTGAAGCTTTCTTT	CATSGMDRGNTEAFF
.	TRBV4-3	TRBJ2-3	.	TGCGCCAGCAGCCAAGGAGAAGTTAGCTCAGATACGCAGTATTTT	CASSQGEVSSDTQYF
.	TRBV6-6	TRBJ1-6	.	TGTGCCAGCAGTTACTCAGGGGGTAGGGCGGGTTCACCCCTCCACTTT	CASSYSGGRAGSPLHF
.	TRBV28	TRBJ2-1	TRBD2	TGTGCCAGCAGTTTATTTCGTAGCGGGGGGGCACGATATGAGCAGTTCTTC	CASSLFRSGGARYEQFF
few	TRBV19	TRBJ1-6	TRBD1	TGTGCCAGTAGTATCTCCACGGGACAGGGGGCTTCACCCCTCCACTTT	CASSISTGQGASPLHF
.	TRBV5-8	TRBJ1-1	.	TGTGCCAGCAGCTTCCACCGGGTTTCATTCGCGGTGAACACTGAAGCTTTCTTT	CASSFHRVSFAVNTEAFF
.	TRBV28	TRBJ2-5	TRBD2	TGTGCCAGCACCTCTAGCGGGGGTTACCAAGAGACCCAGTACTTC	CASTSSGGYQETQYF
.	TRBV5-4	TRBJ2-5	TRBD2	TGTGCCAGCAGCTTGAACACAGTATGGGCTAGCGGATTACAAGAGACCCAGTACTTC	CASSLNTVWASGLQETQYF
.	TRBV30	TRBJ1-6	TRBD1	TGTGCCTGGAGTCGACAGGGCGGTTCACCCCTCCACTTT	CAWSRQGGSPLHF
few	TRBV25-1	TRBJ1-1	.	TGTGCCAGCAGGCACAGCAACACTGAAGCTTTCTTT	CASRHSNTEAFF
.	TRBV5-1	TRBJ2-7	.	TGCGCCAGCAGCGCCTTTTGGGACACCACCTACGAGCAGTACTTC	CASSAFWDTTYEQYF
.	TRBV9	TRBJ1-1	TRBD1	TGTGCCAGCAGCGTAGGAGGGGGCCCCGGACCATCTGAAGCTTTCTTT	CASSVGGGPGPSEAFF
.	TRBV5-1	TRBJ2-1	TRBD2	TGCGCCAGCAGCTTGGGGACGGGCGCTAGCGGGGGAACCTACAATGAGCAGTTCTTC	CASSLGTGASGGTYNEQFF
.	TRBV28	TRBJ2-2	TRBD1	TGTGCCAGCAGATCAGACAGGGGGAACACCGGGGAGCTGTTTTTT	CASRSDRGNTGELFF
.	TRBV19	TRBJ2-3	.	TGTGCCAGTACGGTGGGAGGTTTTAATACAGATACGCAGTATTTT	CASTVGGFNTDTQYF
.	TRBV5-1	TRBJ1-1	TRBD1	TGCGCCAGCAGCTTGGGACAGGGGGTGACTGAAGCTTTCTTT	CASSLGQGVTEAFF
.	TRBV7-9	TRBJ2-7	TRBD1	TGTGCCAGCAGCTTCGGACAGGGACCCCCCTACGAGCAGTACTTC	CASSFGQGPPYEQYF
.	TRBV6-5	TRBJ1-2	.	TGTGCCAGCAGTTACAACCGAGCAACTAACTATGGCTACACCTTC	CASSYNRATNYGYTF
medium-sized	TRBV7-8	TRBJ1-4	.	TGTGCCAGCAGCTTAGCGGGGGGTAGGAACGAAAAACTGTTTTTT	CASSLAGGRNEKLFF
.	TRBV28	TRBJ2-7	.	TGTGCCAGCAGTCTAATCCACGACGAGCAGTACTTC	CASSLIHDEQYF
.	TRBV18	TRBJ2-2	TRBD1	TGTGCCAGCTCACCCCCGACAGGGGGTAACACCGGGGAGCTGTTTTTT	CASSPPTGGNTGELFF
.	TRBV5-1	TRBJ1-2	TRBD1	TGCGCCAGCAGCTCCTCCGGGACAGTCTATGGCTACACCTTC	CASSSSGTVYGYTF
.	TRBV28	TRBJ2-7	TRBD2	TGTGCCAGCAGTTTAGGTGGGGCTAGCGGGGGTTTCCAGTACTTC	CASSLGGASGGFQYF
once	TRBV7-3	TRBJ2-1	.	TGTGCCAGCAGCTTAAATCCCCGGGGAGAGCAGTTCTTC	CASSLNPRGEQFF
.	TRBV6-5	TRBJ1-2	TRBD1	TGTGCCAGCAGTTACTCCGGGGACAGGGGCCCCTATGGCTACACCTTC	CASSYSGDRGPYGYTF
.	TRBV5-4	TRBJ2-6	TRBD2	TGTGCCAGCAGCTCGGGACCGGGACTAGCTGTCCCTGGGGCCAACGTCCTGACTTTC	CASSSGPGLAVPGANVLTF
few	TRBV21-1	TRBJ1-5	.	TGTGCCAGCAGCAGGTCATCCGGGGCCCAGCATTTT	CASSRSSGAQHF
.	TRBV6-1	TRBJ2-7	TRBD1	TGTGCCAGCAGCTCCTCGACAGGGACCTTCGAGCAGTACTTC	CASSSSTGTFEQYF
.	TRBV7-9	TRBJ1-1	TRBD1	TGTGCCAGCAGCTTCCCCGGGACAGGAATGAACACTGAAGCTTTCTTT	CASSFPGTGMNTEAFF
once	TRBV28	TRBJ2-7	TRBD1	TGTGCCAGCAGTTCGGGGCCGGGACAGGGGGTCTACGAGCAGTACTTC	CASSSGPGQGVYEQYF
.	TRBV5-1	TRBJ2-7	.	TGCGCCAGCAGCGCCGTAATTGCTCCAGGGGCCCTATACGAGCAGTACTTC	CASSAVIAPGALYEQYF
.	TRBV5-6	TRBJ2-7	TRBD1	TGTGCCAGCAGCTTCGGGACAGGGGCCTACGAGCAGTACTTC	CASSFGTGAYEQYF
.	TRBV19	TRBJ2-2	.	TGTGCCAGTAGTATTACCAGGGTACGTGCCTTTCACCGGGAGCTGTTTTTT	CASSITRVRAFHRELFF
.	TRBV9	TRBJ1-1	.	TGTGCCAGCAGCGCCGAACAGGGCCGGGACACTGAAGCTTTCTTT	CASSAEQGRDTEAFF
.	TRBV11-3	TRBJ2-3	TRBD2	TGTGCCAGCAGCCCATCCAAACCCGGGACTAGCGTAGCAGATACGCAGTATTTT	CASSPSKPGTSVADTQYF
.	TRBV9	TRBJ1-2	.	TGTGCCAGCAATAGAGGCAGGGCTAACTATGGCTACACCTTC	CASNRGRANYGYTF
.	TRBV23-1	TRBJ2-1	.	TGCGCCAGCAGCCACAGGATTGGTATATTGTTCAATGAGCAGTTCTTC	CASSHRIGILFNEQFF
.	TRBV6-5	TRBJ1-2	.	TGTGCCAGCCGCGATGGGCAGACGGATGGCTACACCTTC	CASRDGQTDGYTF
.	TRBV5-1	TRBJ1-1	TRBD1	TGCGCCAGCAGATCCTTCAGGGGACAGGGGAGCACTGAAGCTTTCTTT	CASRSFRGQGSTEAFF
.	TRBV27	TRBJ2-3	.	TGTGCCAGCAGTTTATCAGGGACTCCTACAGATACGCAGTATTTT	CASSLSGTPTDTQYF
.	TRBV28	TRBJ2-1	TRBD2	TGTGCCAGCAGTTTAAGGCTAGCGGGAGTTCTCAATGAGCAGTTCTTC	CASSLRLAGVLNEQFF
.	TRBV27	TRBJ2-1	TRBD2	TGTGCCAGCAGTTTAGTGGCTAGCGGGAGGAGAGGGGACAATGAGCAGTTCTTC	CASSLVASGRRGDNEQFF
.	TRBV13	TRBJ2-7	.	TGTGCCAGCAGCTCCCCCGTGACCGGGAGACGGGAGCAGTACTTC	CASSSPVTGRREQYF
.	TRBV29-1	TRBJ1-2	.	TGCAGCGTTGCTGATCGAGGGTATGGCTACACCTTC	CSVADRGYGYTF
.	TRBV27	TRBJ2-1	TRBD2	TGTGCCAGCAGTTTAAAGGGTCTGGGCGGGAGAACCAATGAGCAGTTCTTC	CASSLKGLGGRTNEQFF
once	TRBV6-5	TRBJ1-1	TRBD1	TGTGCCAGCAGTGCTGGGACAGGGCCGAACACTGAAGCTTTCTTT	CASSAGTGPNTEAFF
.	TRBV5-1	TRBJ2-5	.	TGCGCCAGCAGCTTTGGAGGAGTCTTCCAAGAGACCCAGTACTTC	CASSFGGVFQETQYF
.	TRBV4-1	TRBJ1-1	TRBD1	TGCGCCAGCAGCCAGACGGGACAGGGATGCAAAGCTTTCTTT	CASSQTGQGCKAFF
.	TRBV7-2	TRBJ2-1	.	TGTGCCAGCAGCTTAGTTTCACGGGATGAGCAGTTCTTC	CASSLVSRDEQFF
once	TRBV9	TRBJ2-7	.	TGTGCCAGCAGCGTAGGGGCGCAGAGCTCCTACGAGCAGTACTTC	CASSVGAQSSYEQYF
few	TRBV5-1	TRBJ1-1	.	TGCGCCAGCAGCTTTTTCGGGGGTGACACTGAAGCTTTCTTT	CASSFFGGDTEAFF
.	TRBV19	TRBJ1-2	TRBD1	TGTGCCAGTAGTCGAAGACAGGGTACTAACTATGGCTACACCTTC	CASSRRQGTNYGYTF
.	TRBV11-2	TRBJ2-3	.	TGTGCCAGCAGCTTGGGCAGCCCAGCTCTCACAGATACGCAGTATTTT	CASSLGSPALTDTQYF
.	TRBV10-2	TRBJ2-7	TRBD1	TGCGCCAGCAGTGTCACAGGGGGAGTGGGGGAGCAGTACTTC	CASSVTGGVGEQYF
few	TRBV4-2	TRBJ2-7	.	TGTGCCAGCAGCCAAGGTGACAGGCCGAACTACGAGCAGTACTTC	CASSQGDRPNYEQYF